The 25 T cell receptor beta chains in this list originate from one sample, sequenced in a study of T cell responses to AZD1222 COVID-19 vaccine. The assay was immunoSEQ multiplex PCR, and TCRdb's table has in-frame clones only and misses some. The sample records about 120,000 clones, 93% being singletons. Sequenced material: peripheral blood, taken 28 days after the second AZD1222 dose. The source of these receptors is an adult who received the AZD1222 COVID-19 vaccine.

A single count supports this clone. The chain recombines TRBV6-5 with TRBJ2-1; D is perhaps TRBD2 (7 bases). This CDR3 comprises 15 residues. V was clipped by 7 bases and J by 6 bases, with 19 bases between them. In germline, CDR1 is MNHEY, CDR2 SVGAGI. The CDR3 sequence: CASTRWREGGNEQFF. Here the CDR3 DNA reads TGTGCCAGCACAAGGTGGAGGGAGGGGGGCAATGAGCAGTTCTTC.

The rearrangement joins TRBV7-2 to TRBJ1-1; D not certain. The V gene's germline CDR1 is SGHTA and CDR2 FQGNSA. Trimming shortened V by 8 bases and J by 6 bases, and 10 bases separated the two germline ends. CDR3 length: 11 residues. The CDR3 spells CASAHNPEAFF. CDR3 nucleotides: TGTGCCAGCGCTCACAACCCTGAAGCTTTCTTT.

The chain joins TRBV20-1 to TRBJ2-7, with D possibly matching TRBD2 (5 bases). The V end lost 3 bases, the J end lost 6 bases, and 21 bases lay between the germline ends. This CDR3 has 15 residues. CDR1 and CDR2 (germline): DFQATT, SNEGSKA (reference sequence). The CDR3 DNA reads TGCAGTGCTAGTCTGGAATCATCACCTCGGGGCGAGCAGTACTTC. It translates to CSASLESSPRGEQYF.

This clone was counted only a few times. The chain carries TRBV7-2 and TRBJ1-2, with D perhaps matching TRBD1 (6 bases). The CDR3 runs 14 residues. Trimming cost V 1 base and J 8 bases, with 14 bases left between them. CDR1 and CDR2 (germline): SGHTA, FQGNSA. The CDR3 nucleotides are TGTGCCAGCAGCTTAGATCGGGGGGCGGCCGGCTACACCTTC. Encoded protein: CASSLDRGAAGYTF.

CDR3 coding DNA: TGTGCCAGCAGCTTAGCAGGGTTTAGTAACTATGGCTACACCTTC. It encodes CASSLAGFSNYGYTF. The genes are TRBV7-9 and TRBJ1-2, with D unclear. The V gene's germline CDR1 is SEHNR and CDR2 FQNEAQ (reference sequence). The CDR3 spans 15 residues. Trimming removed 0 bases at V and 1 base at J, with 9 bases between.

The DNA of the CDR3 is TGCGCCAGCAGCAACTCCTTCCGGGACGACGAGCAGTACTTC. As protein: CASSNSFRDDEQYF. V is TRBV4-1 and J is TRBJ2-7; TRBD1 or TRBD2 may be the D gene (5 bases each). From germline, CDR1 is MGHRA and CDR2 YSYEKL. CDR3 length: 14 amino acids. Trimming removed 5 bases from V and 5 bases from J, with 16 bases in between.

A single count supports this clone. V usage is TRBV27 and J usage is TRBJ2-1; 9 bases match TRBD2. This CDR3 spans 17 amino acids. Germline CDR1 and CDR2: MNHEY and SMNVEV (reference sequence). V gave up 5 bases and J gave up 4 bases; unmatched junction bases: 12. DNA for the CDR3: TGTGCCAGCAGTAAAAGGGGTTCGAGCGGGAGGTACAATGAGCAGTTCTTC. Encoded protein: CASSKRGSSGRYNEQFF.

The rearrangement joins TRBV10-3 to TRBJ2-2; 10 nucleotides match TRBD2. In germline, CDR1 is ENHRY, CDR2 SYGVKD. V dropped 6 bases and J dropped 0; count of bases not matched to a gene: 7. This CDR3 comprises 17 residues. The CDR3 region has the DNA TGTGCCATCAGCTGGATAGCGGGGGGTACGAACACCGGGGAGCTGTTTTTT. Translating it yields CAISWIAGGTNTGELFF.

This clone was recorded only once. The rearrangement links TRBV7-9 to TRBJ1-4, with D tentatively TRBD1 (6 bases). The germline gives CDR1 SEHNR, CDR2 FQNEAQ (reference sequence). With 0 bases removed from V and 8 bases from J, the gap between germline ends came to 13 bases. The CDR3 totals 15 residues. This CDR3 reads CASSLAPGQSEKLFF. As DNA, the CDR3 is TGTGCCAGCAGCTTAGCGCCCGGACAGTCCGAAAAACTGTTTTTT.

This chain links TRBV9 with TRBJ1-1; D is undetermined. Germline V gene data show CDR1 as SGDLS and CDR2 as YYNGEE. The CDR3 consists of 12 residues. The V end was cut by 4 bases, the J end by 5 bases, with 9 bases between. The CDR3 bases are TGTGCCAGCAGCCTTTCGGATACTGAAGCTTTCTTT. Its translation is CASSLSDTEAFF. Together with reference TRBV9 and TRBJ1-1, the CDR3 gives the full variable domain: DSGVTQTPKHLITATGQRVTLRCSPRSGDLSVYWYQQSLDQGLQFLIQYYNGEERAKGNILERFSAQQFPDLHSELNLSSLELGDSALYFCASSLSDTEAFFGQGTRLTVV.

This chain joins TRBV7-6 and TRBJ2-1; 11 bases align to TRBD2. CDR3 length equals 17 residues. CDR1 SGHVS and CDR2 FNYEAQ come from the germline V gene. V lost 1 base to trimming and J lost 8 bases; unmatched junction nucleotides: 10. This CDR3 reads CASSLEGTSGSRDEQFF. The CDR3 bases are TGTGCCAGCAGCTTAGAGGGTACTAGCGGGAGTAGAGATGAGCAGTTCTTC.

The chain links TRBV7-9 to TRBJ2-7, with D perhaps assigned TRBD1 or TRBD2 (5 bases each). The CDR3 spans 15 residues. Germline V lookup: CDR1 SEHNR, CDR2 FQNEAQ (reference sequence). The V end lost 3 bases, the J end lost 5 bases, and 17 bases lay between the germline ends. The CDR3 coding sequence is TGTGCCAGCAGCTTTCGGGATGGGGGTACTAACGAGCAGTACTTC. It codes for CASSFRDGGTNEQYF.

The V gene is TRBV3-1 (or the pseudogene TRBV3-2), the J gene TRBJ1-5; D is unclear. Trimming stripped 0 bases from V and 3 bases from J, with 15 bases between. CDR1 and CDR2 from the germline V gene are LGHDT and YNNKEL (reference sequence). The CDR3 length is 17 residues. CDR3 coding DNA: TGTGCCAGCAGCCAAGAAGGTAGGTTAAGTCTCAATCAGCCCCAGCATTTT. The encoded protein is CASSQEGRLSLNQPQHF.

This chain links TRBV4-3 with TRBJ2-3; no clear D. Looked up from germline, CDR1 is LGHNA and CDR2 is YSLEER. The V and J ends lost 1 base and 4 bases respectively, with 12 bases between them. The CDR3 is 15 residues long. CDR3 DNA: TGCGCCAGCAGCCAAGGAGAAATACATCCAGATACGCAGTATTTT. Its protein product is CASSQGEIHPDTQYF.

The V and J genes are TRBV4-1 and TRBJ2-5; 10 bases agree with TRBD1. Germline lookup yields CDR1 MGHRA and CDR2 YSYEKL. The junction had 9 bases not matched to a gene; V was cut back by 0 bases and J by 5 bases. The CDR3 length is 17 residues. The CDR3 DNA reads TGCGCCAGCAGCCAAGATCGTGGGACAGGGGTATGGGAGACCCAGTACTTC. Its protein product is CASSQDRGTGVWETQYF.

In nucleotides, the CDR3 is TGTGCCAGCAGCACTAGCCCCCTATCCTACGAGCAGTACTTC. This codes for CASSTSPLSYEQYF. This chain joins TRBV28 and TRBJ2-7; D possibly corresponds to TRBD2 (6 bases). Germline V gene data show CDR1 as MDHEN and CDR2 as SYDVKM. V lost 6 bases, J lost 1 base, and 13 bases lay in between. The CDR3 is made up of 14 amino acids.

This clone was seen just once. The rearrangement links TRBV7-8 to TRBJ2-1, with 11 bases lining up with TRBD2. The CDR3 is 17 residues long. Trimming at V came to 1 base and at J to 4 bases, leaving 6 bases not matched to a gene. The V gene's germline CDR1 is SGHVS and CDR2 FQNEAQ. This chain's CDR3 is CASSLGTGTSGYNEQFF. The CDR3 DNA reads TGTGCCAGCAGCTTAGGGACAGGGACTAGCGGATACAATGAGCAGTTCTTC.

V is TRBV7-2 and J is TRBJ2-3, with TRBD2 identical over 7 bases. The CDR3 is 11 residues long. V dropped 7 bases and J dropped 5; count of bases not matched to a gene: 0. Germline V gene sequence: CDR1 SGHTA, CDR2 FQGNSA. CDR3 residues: CASKRGDTQYF. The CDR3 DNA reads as TGTGCCAGCAAGCGGGGAGATACGCAGTATTTT.

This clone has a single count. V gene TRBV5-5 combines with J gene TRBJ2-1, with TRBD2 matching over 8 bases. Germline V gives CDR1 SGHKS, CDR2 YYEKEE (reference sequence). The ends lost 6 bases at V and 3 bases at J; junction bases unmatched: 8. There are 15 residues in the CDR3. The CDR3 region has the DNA TGTGCCAGCACCCCGGGGGGGATCCGCTACAATGAGCAGTTCTTC. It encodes CASTPGGIRYNEQFF.

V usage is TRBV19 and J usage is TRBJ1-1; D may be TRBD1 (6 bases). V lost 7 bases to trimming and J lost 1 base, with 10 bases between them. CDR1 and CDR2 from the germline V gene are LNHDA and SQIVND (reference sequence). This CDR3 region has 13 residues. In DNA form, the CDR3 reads TGTGCCAGTACCAGGGGTCGGAACACTGAAGCTTTCTTT. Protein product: CASTRGRNTEAFF.

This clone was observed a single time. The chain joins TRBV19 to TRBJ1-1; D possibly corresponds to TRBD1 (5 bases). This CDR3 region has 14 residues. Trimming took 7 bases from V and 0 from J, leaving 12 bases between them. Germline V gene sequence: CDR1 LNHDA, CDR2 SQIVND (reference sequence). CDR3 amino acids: CASIPGPLNTEAFF. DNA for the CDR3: TGTGCCAGTATTCCAGGGCCCTTGAACACTGAAGCTTTCTTT.

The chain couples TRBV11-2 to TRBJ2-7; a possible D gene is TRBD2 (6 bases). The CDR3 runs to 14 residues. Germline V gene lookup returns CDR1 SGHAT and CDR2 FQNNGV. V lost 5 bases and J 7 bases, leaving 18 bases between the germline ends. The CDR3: CASSPRGWAGEQYF. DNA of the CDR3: TGTGCCAGCAGCCCGAGAGGCTGGGCGGGGGAGCAGTACTTC.

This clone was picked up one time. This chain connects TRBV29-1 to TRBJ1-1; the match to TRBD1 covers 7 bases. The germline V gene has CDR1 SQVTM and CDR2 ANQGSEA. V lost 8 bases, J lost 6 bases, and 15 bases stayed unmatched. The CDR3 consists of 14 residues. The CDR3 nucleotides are TGCAGCTCCATACGGGACAGCTCGGGGGCTGAAGCTTTCTTT. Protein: CSSIRDSSGAEAFF.

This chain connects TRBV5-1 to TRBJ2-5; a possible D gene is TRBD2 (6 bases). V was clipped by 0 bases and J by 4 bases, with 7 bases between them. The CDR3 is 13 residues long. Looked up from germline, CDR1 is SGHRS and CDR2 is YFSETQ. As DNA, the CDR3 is TGCGCCAGCAGCTTGGTCGGGGGAGAGACCCAGTACTTC. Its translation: CASSLVGGETQYF. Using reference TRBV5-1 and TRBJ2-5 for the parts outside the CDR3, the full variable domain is KAGVTQTPRYLIKTRGQQVTLSCSPISGHRSVSWYQQTPGQGLQFLFEYFSETQRNKGNFPGRFSGRQFSNSRSEMNVSTLELGDSALYLCASSLVGGETQYFGPGTRLLVL.

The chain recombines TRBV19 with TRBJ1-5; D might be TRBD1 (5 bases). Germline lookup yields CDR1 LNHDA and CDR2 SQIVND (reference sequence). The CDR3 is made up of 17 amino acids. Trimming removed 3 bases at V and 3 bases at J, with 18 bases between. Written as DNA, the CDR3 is TGTGCCAGTAGTATTCCGTCTTTCGCCAGGGACAATCAGCCCCAGCATTTT. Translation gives CASSIPSFARDNQPQHF.